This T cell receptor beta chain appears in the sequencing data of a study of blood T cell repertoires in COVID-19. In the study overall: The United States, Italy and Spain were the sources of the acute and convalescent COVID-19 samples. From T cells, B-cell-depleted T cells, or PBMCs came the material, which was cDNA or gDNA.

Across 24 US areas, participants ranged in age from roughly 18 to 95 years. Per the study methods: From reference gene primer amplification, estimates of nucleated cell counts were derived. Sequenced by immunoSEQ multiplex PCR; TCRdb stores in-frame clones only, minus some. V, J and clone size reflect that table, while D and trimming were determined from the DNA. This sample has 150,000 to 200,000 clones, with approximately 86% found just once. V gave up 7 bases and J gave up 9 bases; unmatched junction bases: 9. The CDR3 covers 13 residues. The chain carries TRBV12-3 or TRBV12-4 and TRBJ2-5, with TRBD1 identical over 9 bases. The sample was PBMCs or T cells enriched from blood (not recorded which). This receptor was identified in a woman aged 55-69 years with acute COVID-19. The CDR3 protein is CASTLGQGKAQYF. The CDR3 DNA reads TGTGCCAGCACCTTGGGACAGGGCAAGGCCCAGTACTTC.